Listed below are T cell receptor beta chains from one sample, sequenced in a study of blood T cell repertoires in COVID-19. TCRdb keeps only in-frame clones here, not all; method: immunoSEQ multiplex PCR. Here the sample spans about 200,000 clones, 80% to 90% being singletons. Sample: peripheral blood. The receptors shown here come from a woman older than 75 with acute or convalescent COVID-19. The CDR3 runs from the conserved cysteine through the conserved F or W. A D gene is named only where the DNA matches it firmly.

TRBV19,TRBD1,CASSNGGQGGQPQHF
TRBV19,-,CASQENTEAFF
TRBV29-1,TRBD2,CSVGGGLAGGRQETQYF
TRBV18,-,CASSPPLDLETQYF
TRBV19,-,CASSTQGNTEAFF
TRBV6-2/TRBV6-3,TRBD2,CASSRALAGGDTQYF
TRBV7-2,TRBD2,CASSLDAGGRSDTQYF
TRBV5-6,TRBD1,CASSPGQGPATNEKLFF
TRBV12-3/TRBV12-4,-,CASSLGIAYGYTF
TRBV7-2,-,CASSLDLFNYGYTF
TRBV19,-,CASSITGPGVRNEQFF
TRBV25-1,TRBD1,CASREGAGYGYTF
TRBV9,-,CASSVADSEKLFF
TRBV10-3,TRBD1,CAIGSDRASYEQYF
TRBV3-1/TRBV3-2,-,CASSQGPLSSYEQYF
TRBV19,TRBD1,CASFDRGSSGANVLTF
TRBV11-2,TRBD1,CASQDREWSSPLHF
TRBV4-2,-,CASSRDSDNEQFF
TRBV19,-,CASKTGDYSNQPQHF
TRBV15,TRBD1,CATSSLPGQTNTGELFF
TRBV28,-,CASSPISGTNYGYTF
TRBV25-1,-,CASSDLGHNSGNTIYF
TRBV7-2,TRBD2,CASSQWGGSTYEQYF
TRBV4-2,TRBD2,CASSQVGSGGNTGELFF
TRBV7-2,-,CASSLSGGLYNEQFF
TRBV30,TRBD1,CAWSWGGQGTDTQYF
TRBV21-1,-,CASSIQSDKSTDTQYF
TRBV28,-,CASSSPGADWSGNTIYF
TRBV11-3,-,CASSLVRTPGEKLFF
TRBV7-8,TRBD2,CASSREPGGAKGEQYF
TRBV4-3,-,CASSQYKGANEKLFF